Listed below are T cell receptor beta chains from one sample, sequenced in a study of monozygotic twins with cystic fibrosis. Profiling relied on immunoSEQ multiplex PCR, and the TCRdb table lists in-frame clones only, not all of them. Of 10,000 to 15,000 clones in the sample, roughly 85% were seen once. Sequencing was carried out using blood. These receptors were collected from a young man with cystic fibrosis. The conserved cysteine and the conserved F or W are not part of the CDR3 here.

j_gene	v_gene	CDR3aa
TRBJ1-1	TRBV29-1	SVGREGTEAF
TRBJ2-5	TRBV7-9	ASSLARRAGGKETQY
TRBJ2-7	TRBV27	ASSLHPSYEQY
TRBJ2-2	TRBV19	ASSTDRNTGELF
TRBJ2-5	TRBV5-1	ASSLQETQY
TRBJ1-3	TRBV6-6	ASTRDRLSSGNTIY
TRBJ1-3	TRBV7-3	ASSSSNSGNTIY
TRBJ2-2	TRBV4-1	ASSQEAGRTGELF
TRBJ2-2	TRBV4-3	ASSQRNTGELF
TRBJ1-6	TRBV15	ATSDRGAQNSPLH
TRBJ2-7	TRBV7-2	ASSLRPSYEQY
TRBJ2-3	TRBV19	ASLAGETSSTDTQY
TRBJ2-1	TRBV2	ASSETSGVYNEQF
TRBJ2-2	TRBV7-2	ASSSLWTGNTGELF
TRBJ2-2	TRBV15	ATSRDRGRTGELF
TRBJ2-3	TRBV19	ASRERGVGTDTQY
TRBJ1-1	TRBV6-1	ASSEAGGKAF
TRBJ2-7	TRBV7-2	ASSLAGIRQGGEQY
TRBJ2-2	TRBV28	ASRLASNTGELF
TRBJ2-3	TRBV7-8	ASTLSSIGGRAADTQY
TRBJ1-2	TRBV5-1	ASSPDRVDGYT
TRBJ1-1	TRBV4-1	ASSQGRLNTEAF
TRBJ1-1	TRBV27	ASSLGRAGGMNTEAF
TRBJ1-2	TRBV5-5	ASYLLGGTENLNYGYT
TRBJ1-3	TRBV4-3	ASSQNPGTSGNTIY
TRBJ1-3	TRBV7-8	ASSAYRGSGNTIY
TRBJ1-5	TRBV29-1	SAGTGGGNQPQH
TRBJ1-1	TRBV30	AWSGDRGGHAEAF
TRBJ2-5	TRBV7-7	ASRRGLAGQETQY
TRBJ1-1	TRBV18	ASSPPGSRDTEAF
TRBJ1-3	TRBV6-5	ASKKREVSGNTIY
TRBJ1-2	TRBV5-1	ASSLASTSGYT
TRBJ2-2	TRBV7-3	ASSLLTGELF
TRBJ2-3	TRBV28	ASSLGQSTDTQY
TRBJ2-2	TRBV4-2	ASSQDRTGITGELF
TRBJ2-2	TRBV6-4	ASSDSDRGLTGELF
TRBJ1-2	TRBV11-2	ASSLDPGYYGYT
TRBJ2-1	TRBV9	ASSALVYNEQF
TRBJ2-7	TRBV19	ASSPTGPRTGYEQY
TRBJ1-3	TRBV7-2	ASSLRTSSGNTIY
TRBJ2-1	TRBV6-5	ASSYFQGDEQF
TRBJ2-5	TRBV6-1	ASSERGMETQY
TRBJ1-3	TRBV5-1	ASSRQGVGNTIY
TRBJ2-1	TRBV6-4	ASSIAGGRNEQF
TRBJ1-6	TRBV30	AWSGGFGSPLH
TRBJ1-5	TRBV2	ASSPDSFGQPQH
TRBJ2-5	TRBV15	ATSPRGRGQETQY
TRBJ2-2	TRBV28	ASSWDSLNTGELF
TRBJ1-1	TRBV12-5	ASGLVSQEGTEAF
TRBJ2-5	TRBV11-2	ASSSPGGMAQY
TRBJ1-6	TRBV6-5	ASTLRNNNSPLH
TRBJ1-5	TRBV5-8	ASSFYRGPQPQH
TRBJ2-1	TRBV6-1	ASSEEIVRPYNEQF
TRBJ2-1	TRBV27	ASSSAGGEQF
TRBJ2-7	TRBV27	ASTRTGESSYEQY
TRBJ2-6	TRBV6-1	ASSEAGTSGPGRANVLT
TRBJ2-5	TRBV6-5	ASSPPGLAGETQY